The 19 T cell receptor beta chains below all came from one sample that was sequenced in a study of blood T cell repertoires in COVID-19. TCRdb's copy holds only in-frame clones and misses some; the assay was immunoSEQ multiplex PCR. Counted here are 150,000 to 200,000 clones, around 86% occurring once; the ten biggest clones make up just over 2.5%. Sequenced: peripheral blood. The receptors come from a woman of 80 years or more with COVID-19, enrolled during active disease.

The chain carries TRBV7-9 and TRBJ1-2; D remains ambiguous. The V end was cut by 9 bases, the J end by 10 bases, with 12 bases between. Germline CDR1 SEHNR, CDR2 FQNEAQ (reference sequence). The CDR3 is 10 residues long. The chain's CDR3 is CASAPVPYTF. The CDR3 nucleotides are TGTGCCAGTGCCCCGGTTCCCTACACCTTC.

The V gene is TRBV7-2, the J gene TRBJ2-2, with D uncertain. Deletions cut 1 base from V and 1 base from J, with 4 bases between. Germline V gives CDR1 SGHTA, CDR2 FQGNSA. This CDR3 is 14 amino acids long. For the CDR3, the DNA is TGTGCCAGCAGCTTAGTCAGGAACACCGGGGAGCTGTTTTTT. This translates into CASSLVRNTGELFF.

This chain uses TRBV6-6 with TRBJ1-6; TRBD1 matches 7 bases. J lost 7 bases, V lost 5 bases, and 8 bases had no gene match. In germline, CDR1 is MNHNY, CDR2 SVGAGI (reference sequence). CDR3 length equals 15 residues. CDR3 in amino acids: CASSQTGVRNSPLHF. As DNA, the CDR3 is TGTGCCAGCAGTCAAACAGGGGTGCGGAATTCACCCCTCCACTTT.

The DNA for the CDR3 is TGTGCCAGCAGCTTGGGACAGGGGACGGGCGAGCAGTACTTC. It translates to CASSLGQGTGEQYF. This chain uses TRBV5-6 with TRBJ2-7, with TRBD1 matching 8 bases. The V gene's germline CDR1 is SGHDT and CDR2 YYEEEE. The CDR3 length is 14 residues. The ends lost 0 bases at V and 6 bases at J; junction bases unmatched: 5.

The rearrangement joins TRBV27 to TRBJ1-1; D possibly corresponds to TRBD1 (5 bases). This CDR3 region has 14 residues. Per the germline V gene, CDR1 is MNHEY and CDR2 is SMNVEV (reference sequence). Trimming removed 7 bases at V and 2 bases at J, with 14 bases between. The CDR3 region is CASKFGGSNTEAFF. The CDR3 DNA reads TGTGCCAGCAAATTCGGGGGTTCCAACACTGAAGCTTTCTTT.

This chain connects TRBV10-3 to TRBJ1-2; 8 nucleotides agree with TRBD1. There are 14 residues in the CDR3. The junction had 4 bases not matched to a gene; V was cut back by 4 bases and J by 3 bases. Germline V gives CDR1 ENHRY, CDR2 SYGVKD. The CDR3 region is CAISGTGMDYGYTF. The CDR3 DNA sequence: TGTGCCATCAGTGGGACAGGGATGGACTATGGCTACACCTTC.

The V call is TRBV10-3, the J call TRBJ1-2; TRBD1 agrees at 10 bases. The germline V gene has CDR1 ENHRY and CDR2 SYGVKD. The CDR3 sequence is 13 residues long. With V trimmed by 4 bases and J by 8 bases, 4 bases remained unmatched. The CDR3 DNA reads TGTGCCATCAGTGGACAGGGGGCGCAAGGCTACACCTTC. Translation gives CAISGQGAQGYTF.

In DNA form, the CDR3 reads TGTGCCAGCAGCCTAACCCCAGGGCTCAATCAGCCCCAGCATTTT. Protein: CASSLTPGLNQPQHF. The J gene is TRBJ1-5, the V gene TRBV3-1 (or the pseudogene TRBV3-2), with a possible D match to TRBD1 (5 bases). CDR1 is LGHDT, CDR2 YNNKEL, per germline (reference sequence). V dropped 4 bases and J dropped 3 bases, with 13 bases sitting between them. The CDR3 is made up of 15 amino acids.

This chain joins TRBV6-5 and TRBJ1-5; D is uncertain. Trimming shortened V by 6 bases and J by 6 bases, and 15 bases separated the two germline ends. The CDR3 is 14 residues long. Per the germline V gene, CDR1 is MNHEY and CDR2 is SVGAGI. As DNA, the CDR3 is TGTGCCAGCAGGCCTCCGGGAGACGGTCAGCCCCAGCATTTT. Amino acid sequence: CASRPPGDGQPQHF.

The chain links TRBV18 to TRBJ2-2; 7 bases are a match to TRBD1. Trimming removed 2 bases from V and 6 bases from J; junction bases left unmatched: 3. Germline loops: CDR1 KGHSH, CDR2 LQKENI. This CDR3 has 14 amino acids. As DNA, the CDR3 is TGTGCCAGCTCACCAAACAGGGGATCCGGGGAGCTGTTTTTT. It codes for CASSPNRGSGELFF.

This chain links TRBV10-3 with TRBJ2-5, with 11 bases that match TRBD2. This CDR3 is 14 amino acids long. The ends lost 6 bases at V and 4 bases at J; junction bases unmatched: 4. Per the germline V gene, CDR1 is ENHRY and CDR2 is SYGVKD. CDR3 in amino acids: CAISTGTSGETQYF. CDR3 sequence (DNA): TGTGCCATCAGCACCGGGACTAGCGGAGAGACCCAGTACTTC.

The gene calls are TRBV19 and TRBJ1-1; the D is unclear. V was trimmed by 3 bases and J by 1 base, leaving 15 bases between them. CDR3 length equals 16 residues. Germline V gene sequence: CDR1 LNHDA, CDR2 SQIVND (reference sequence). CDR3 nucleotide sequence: TGTGCCAGTAGTATCGTGACGGGGAAAAGGAACACTGAAGCTTTCTTT. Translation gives CASSIVTGKRNTEAFF.

CDR3 coding DNA: TGCGCCAGCAGCCCAAGGACAGGCCTAGGCTCTGGGGCCAACGTCCTGACTTTC. It yields the protein CASSPRTGLGSGANVLTF. V is TRBV5-1 and J is TRBJ2-6; 7 nucleotides line up with TRBD1. Trimming removed 4 bases from V and 0 bases from J; junction bases left unmatched: 10. The CDR3 runs 18 residues. In germline, CDR1 is SGHRS, CDR2 YFSETQ.

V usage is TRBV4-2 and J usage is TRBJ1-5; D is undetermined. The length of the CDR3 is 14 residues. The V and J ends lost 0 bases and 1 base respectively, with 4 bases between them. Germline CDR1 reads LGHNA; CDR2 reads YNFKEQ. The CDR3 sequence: CASSQDPSNQPQHF. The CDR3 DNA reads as TGTGCCAGCAGCCAAGATCCGAGCAATCAGCCCCAGCATTTT.

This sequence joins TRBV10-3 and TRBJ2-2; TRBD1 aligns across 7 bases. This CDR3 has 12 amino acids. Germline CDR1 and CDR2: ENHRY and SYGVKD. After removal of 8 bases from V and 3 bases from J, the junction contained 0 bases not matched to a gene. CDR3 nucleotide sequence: TGTGCCATCGGGACAGACACCGGGGAGCTGTTTTTT. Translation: CAIGTDTGELFF.

The CDR3 sequence: CASSLESQRTEAFF. The CDR3 bases are TGTGCCAGCAGCTTAGAGTCCCAGCGAACTGAAGCTTTCTTT. The chain is built from TRBV11-2 and TRBJ1-1; D is undetermined. V was trimmed by 0 bases and J by 5 bases, leaving 10 bases between them. There are 14 residues in the CDR3. Germline loops: CDR1 SGHAT, CDR2 FQNNGV.

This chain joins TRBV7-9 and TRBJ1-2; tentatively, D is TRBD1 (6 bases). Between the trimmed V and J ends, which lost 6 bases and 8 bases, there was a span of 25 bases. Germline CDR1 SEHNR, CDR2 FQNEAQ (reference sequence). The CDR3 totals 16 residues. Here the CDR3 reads CASSKSGTSALGGYTF. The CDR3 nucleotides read TGTGCCAGCAGTAAGTCAGGGACATCGGCGCTGGGCGGCTACACCTTC. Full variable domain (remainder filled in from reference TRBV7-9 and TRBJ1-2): DTGVSQNPRHKITKRGQNVTFRCDPISEHNRLYWYRQTLGQGPEFLTYFQNEAQLEKSRLLSDRFSAERPKGSFSTLEIQRTEQGDSAMYLCASSKSGTSALGGYTFGSGTRLTVV.

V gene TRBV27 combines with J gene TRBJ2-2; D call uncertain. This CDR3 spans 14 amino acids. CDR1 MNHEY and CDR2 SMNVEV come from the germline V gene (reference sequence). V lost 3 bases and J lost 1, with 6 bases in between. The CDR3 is CASSLGRNTGELFF. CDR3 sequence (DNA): TGTGCCAGCAGTTTGGGCCGGAACACCGGGGAGCTGTTTTTT.

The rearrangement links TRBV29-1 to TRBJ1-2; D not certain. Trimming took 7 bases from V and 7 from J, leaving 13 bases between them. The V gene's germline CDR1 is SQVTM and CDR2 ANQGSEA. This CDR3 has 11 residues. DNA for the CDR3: TGCAGCGCCACGGAGGGTTTTGGCTACACCTTC. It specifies CSATEGFGYTF.